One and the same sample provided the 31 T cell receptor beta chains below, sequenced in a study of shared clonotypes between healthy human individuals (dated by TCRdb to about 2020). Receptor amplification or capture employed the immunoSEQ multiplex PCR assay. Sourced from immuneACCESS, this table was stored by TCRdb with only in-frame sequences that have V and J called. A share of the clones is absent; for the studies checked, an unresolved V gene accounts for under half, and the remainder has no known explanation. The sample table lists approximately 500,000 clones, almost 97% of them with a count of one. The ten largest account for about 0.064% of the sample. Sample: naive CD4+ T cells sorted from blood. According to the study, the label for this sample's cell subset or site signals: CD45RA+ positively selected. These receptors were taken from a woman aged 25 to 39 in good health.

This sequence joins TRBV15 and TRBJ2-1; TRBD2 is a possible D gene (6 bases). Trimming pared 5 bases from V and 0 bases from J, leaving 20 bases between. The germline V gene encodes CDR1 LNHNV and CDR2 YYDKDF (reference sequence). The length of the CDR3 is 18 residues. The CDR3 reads CATSPASSGGSSYNEQFF. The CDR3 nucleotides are TGTGCCACCAGCCCAGCCTCGTCCGGGGGAAGCTCCTACAATGAGCAGTTCTTC.

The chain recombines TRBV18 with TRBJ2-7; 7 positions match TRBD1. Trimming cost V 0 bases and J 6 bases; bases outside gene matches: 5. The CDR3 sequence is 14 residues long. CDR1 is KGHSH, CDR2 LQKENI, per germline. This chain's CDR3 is CASSPPDRPGEQYF. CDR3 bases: TGTGCCAGCTCACCACCGGACAGGCCGGGCGAGCAGTACTTC.

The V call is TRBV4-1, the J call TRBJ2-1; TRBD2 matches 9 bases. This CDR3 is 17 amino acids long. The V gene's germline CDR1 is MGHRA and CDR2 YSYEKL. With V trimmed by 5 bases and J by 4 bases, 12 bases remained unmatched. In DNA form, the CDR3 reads TGCGCCAGCAGCACCTCGCTCGGACTAGCGCCATACAATGAGCAGTTCTTC. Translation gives CASSTSLGLAPYNEQFF.

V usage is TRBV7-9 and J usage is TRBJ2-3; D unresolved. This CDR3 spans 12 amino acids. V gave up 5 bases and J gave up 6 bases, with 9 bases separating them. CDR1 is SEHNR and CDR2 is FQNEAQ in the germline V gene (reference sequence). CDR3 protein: CASSTSEDTQYF. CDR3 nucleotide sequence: TGTGCCAGCAGCACCTCGGAGGATACGCAGTATTTT.

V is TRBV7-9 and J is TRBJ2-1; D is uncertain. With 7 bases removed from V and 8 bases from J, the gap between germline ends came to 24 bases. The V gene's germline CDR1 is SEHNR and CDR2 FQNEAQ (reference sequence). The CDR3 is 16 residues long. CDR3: CASKLNGLSNDYEQFF. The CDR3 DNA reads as TGTGCCAGCAAACTTAACGGGCTAAGTAATGACTATGAGCAGTTCTTC.

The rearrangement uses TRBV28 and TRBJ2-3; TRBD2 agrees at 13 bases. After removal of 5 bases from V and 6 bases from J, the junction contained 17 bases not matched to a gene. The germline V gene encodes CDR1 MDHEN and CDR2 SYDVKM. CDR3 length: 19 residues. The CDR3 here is CASSPSPGLAGLDSDTQYF. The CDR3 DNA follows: TGTGCCAGCAGTCCCTCCCCGGGACTAGCGGGACTTGACTCGGATACGCAGTATTTT. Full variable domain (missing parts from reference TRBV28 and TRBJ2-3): DVKVTQSSRYLVKRTGEKVFLECVQDMDHENMFWYRQDPGLGLRLIYFSYDVKMKEKGDIPEGYSVSREKKERFSLILESASTNQTSMYLCASSPSPGLAGLDSDTQYFGPGTRLTVL.

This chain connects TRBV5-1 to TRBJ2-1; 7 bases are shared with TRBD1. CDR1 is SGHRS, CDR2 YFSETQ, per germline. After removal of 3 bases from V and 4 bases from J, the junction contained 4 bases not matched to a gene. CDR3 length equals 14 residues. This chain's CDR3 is CASSSRQGYNEQFF. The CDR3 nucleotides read TGCGCCAGCAGCTCACGACAGGGTTACAATGAGCAGTTCTTC. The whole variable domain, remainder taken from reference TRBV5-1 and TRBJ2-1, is KAGVTQTPRYLIKTRGQQVTLSCSPISGHRSVSWYQQTPGQGLQFLFEYFSETQRNKGNFPGRFSGRQFSNSRSEMNVSTLELGDSALYLCASSSRQGYNEQFFGPGTRLTVL.

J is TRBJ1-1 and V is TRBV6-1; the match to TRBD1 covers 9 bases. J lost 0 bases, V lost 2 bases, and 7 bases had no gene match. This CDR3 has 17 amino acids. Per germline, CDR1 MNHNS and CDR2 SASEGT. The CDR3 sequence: CASSEPGQGTMNTEAFF. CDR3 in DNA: TGTGCCAGCAGTGAACCGGGACAGGGCACCATGAACACTGAAGCTTTCTTT.

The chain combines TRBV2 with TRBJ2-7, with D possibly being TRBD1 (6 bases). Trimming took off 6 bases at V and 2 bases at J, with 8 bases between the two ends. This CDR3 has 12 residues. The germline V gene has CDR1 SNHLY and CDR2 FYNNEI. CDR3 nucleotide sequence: TGTGCCAGCAGAGGACAGACCTACGAGCAGTACTTC. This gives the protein CASRGQTYEQYF.

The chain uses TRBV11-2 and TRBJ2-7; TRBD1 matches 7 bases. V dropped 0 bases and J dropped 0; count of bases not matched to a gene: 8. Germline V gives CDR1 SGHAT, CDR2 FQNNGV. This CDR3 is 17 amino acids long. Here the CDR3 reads CASSLDSSGTASYEQYF. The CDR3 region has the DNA TGTGCCAGCAGCTTAGACTCGTCCGGGACAGCCTCCTACGAGCAGTACTTC.

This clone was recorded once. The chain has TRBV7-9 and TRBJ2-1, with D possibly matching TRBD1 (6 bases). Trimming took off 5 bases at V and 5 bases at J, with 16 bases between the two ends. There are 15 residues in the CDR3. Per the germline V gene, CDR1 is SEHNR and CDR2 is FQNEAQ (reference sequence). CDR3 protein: CASSASGQINNEQFF. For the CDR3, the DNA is TGTGCCAGCAGCGCATCCGGACAGATCAACAATGAGCAGTTCTTC.

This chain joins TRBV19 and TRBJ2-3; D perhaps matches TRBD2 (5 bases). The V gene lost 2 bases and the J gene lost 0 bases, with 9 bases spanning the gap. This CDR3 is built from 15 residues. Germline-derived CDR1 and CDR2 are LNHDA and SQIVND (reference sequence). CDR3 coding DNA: TGTGCCAGTAGTATATCGGGGTCTAGCACAGATACGCAGTATTTT. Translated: CASSISGSSTDTQYF. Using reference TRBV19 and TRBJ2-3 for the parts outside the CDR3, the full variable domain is DGGITQSPKYLFRKEGQNVTLSCEQNLNHDAMYWYRQDPGQGLRLIYYSQIVNDFQKGDIAEGYSVSREKKESFPLTVTSAQKNPTAFYLCASSISGSSTDTQYFGPGTRLTVL.

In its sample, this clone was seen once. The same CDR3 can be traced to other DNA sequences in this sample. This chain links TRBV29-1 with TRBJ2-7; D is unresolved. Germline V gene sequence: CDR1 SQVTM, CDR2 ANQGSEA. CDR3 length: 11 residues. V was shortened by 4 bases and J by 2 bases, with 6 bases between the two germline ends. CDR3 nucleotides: TGCAGCGTTGCACTGGCCTACGAGCAGTACTTC. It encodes CSVALAYEQYF.

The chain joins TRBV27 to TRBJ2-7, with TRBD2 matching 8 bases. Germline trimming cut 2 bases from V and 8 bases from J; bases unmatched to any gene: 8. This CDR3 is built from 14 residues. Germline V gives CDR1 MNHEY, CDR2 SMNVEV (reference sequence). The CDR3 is CASSLDGTSSQQYF. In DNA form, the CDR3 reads TGTGCCAGCAGTTTAGACGGGACTAGTTCCCAGCAGTACTTC.

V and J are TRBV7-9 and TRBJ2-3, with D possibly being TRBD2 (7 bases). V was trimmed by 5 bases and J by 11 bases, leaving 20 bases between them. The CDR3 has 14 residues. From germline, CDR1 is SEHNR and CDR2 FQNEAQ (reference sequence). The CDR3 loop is CASSPSAGALGQYF. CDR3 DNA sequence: TGTGCCAGCAGCCCCAGTGCGGGGGCGTTAGGGCAGTATTTT.

The CDR3 region is CASSIGLAGYNEQFF. CDR3 nucleotides: TGTGCCAGTAGTATAGGTCTAGCGGGATACAATGAGCAGTTCTTC. This chain connects TRBV19 to TRBJ2-1; 9 bases fit TRBD2. Unmatched junction bases numbered 2, after V lost 1 base and J lost 4 bases. The CDR3 runs to 15 residues. The germline gives CDR1 LNHDA, CDR2 SQIVND (reference sequence).

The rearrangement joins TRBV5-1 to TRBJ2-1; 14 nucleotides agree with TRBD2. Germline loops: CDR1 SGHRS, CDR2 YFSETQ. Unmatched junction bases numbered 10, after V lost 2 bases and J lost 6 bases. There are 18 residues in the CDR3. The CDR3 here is CASSLTSGLAGVTNEQFF. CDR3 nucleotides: TGCGCCAGCAGCTTAACGTCGGGACTAGCGGGAGTAACCAATGAGCAGTTCTTC.

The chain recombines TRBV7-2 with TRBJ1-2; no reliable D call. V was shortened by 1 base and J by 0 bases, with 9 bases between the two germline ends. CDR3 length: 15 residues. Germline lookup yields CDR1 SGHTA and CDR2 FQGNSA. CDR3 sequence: CASSLDWESNYGYTF. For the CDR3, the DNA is TGTGCCAGCAGCTTAGATTGGGAGTCTAACTATGGCTACACCTTC.

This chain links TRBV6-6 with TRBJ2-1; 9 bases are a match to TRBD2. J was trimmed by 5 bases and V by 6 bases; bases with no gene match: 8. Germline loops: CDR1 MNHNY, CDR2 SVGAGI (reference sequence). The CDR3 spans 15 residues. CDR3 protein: CASSPVSGSHNEQFF. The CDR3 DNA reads TGTGCCAGCAGCCCCGTTAGCGGGAGCCACAATGAGCAGTTCTTC.

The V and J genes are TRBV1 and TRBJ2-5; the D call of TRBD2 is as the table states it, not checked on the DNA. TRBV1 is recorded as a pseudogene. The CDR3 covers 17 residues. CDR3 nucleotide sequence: TGCACCAGCAGCCAAGATCGATCCCGGGGGGCGCGAGAGACCCAGTACTTC. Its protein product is CTSSQDRSRGARETQYF.

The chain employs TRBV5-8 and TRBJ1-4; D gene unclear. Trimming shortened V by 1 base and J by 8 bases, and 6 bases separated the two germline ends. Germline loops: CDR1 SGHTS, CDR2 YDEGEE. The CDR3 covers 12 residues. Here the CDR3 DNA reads TGTGCCAGCAGCTTGATTCCCGAAAAACTGTTTTTT. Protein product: CASSLIPEKLFF.

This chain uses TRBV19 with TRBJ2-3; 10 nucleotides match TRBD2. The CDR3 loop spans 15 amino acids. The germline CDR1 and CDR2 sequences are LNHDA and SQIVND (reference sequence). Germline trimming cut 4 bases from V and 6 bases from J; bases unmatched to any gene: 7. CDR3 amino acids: CASSRLAGAEDTQYF. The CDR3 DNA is TGTGCCAGTAGTAGGCTAGCGGGAGCGGAGGATACGCAGTATTTT.

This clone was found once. The CDR3 bases are TGTGCCAGCAGTGGCCCTGCAGGGGTAGGGGCCAACGTCCTGACTTTC. It specifies CASSGPAGVGANVLTF. The chain employs TRBV28 and TRBJ2-6, with D perhaps matching TRBD1 (6 bases). The CDR3 loop spans 16 amino acids. Germline-derived CDR1 and CDR2 are MDHEN and SYDVKM. V gave up 5 bases and J gave up 4 bases, with 15 bases separating them.

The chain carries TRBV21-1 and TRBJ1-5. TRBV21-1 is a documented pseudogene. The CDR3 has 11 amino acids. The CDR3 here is CASSNNQPQHF. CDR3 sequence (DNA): TGTGCCAGCAGCAACAATCAGCCCCAGCATTTT.

CDR3 loop: CASSLQLAGLSLYEQFF. The CDR3 DNA is TGCGCCAGCAGCCTCCAATTAGCGGGGCTATCCCTCTATGAGCAGTTCTTC. The rearrangement uses TRBV4-1 and TRBJ2-1, with 8 bases lining up with TRBD2. V trimming: 4 bases; J trimming: 8 bases; junction bases outside the gene matches: 16. The CDR3 is 17 amino acids. The V gene's germline CDR1 is MGHRA and CDR2 YSYEKL.

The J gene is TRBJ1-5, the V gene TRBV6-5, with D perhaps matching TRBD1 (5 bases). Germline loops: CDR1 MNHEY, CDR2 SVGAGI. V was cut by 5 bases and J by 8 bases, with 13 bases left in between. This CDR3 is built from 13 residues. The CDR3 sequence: CASSERDPKPQHF. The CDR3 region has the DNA TGTGCCAGCAGTGAAAGGGACCCCAAGCCCCAGCATTTT.

CDR3 loop: CASSLEYTQYF. The CDR3 bases are TGTGCCAGCAGCTTAGAATATACGCAGTATTTT. V is TRBV11-2 and J is TRBJ2-3; D remains ambiguous. The CDR3 spans 11 residues. Germline values: CDR1 SGHAT, CDR2 FQNNGV. The V gene lost 0 bases and the J gene lost 7 bases, with 2 bases spanning the gap.

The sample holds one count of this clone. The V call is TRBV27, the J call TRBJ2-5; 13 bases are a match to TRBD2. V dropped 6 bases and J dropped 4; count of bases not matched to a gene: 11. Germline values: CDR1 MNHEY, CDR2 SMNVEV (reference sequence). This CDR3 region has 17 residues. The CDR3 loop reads CASRALGLAGPGETQYF. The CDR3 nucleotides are TGTGCCAGCAGAGCTTTGGGACTAGCGGGACCGGGAGAGACCCAGTACTTC.

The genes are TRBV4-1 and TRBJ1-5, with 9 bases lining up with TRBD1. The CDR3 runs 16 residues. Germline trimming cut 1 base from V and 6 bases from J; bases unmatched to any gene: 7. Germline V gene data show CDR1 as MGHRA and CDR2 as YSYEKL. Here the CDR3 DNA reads TGCGCCAGCAGCCAAGCTGGACAGGGGCTGGGTCAGCCCCAGCATTTT. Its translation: CASSQAGQGLGQPQHF.

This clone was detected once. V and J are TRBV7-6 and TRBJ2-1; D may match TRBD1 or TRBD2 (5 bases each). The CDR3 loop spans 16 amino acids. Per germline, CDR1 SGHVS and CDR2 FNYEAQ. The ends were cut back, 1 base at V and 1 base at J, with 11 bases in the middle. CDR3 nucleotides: TGTGCCAGCAGCTTAGTTTGGGGGACGTCCTACAATGAGCAGTTCTTC. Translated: CASSLVWGTSYNEQFF.

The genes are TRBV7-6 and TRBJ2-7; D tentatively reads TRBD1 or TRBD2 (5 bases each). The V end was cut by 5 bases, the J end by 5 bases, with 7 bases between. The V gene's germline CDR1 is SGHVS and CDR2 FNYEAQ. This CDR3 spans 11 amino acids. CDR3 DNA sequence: TGTGCCAGCAGCCGGGGCAACGAGCAGTACTTC. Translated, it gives CASSRGNEQYF.